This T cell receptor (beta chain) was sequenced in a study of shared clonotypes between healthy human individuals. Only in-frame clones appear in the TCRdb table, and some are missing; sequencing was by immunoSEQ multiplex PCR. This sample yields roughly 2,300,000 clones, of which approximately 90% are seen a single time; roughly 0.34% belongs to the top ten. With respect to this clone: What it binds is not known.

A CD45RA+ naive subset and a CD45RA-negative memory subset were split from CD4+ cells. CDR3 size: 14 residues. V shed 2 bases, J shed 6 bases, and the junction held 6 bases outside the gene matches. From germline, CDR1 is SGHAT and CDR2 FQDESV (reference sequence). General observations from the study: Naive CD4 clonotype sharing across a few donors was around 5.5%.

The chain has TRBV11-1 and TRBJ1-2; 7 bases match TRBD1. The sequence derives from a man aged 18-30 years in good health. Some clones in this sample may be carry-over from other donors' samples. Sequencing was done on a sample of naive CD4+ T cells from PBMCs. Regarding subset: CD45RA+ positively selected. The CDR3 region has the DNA TGTGCCAGCAGCTTACTGGGCAGGGGGAATGGCTACACCTTC. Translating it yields CASSLLGRGNGYTF.